Following are 18 T cell receptor beta chains from one sample sequenced in a study of vaccination and CD4 T cells after COVID-19. With the Oncomine TCR Beta short-read assay, DNA from cultured CD4+ T cells was sequenced. Via MiXCR, TCRdb re-called the PCR reads, giving one row per CDR3 protein. The profile shows around 6,000 distinct CDR3 sequences, roughly 48% of them singletons. No cognate antigen is known for these TCRs. Treatment here: roughly 10-day PBMC culture with coronavirus spike peptide pools or control peptides (ViraFEST assay). Investigators obtained the unexposed donor's CD4+ T cells before the COVID-19 pandemic (2011-2018). Source material: CD4+ T cells from blood, cultured in vitro. The source is a human donor in good health.

The table lists this clonotype with a few counts. The chain links TRBV7-6 to TRBJ2-7, with D unclear. V lost 0 bases to trimming and J lost 0 bases, with 15 bases between them. Germline-derived CDR1 and CDR2 are SGHVS and FNYEAQ. This CDR3 comprises 17 residues. The CDR3 protein is CASSLAHRSHLSYEQYF. For the CDR3, the DNA is TGTGCCAGCAGCTTAGCACACAGATCCCACCTCTCCTACGAGCAGTACTTC.

The CDR3 spells CASSLDFGGGETQYF. CDR3 in DNA: TGTGCCAGCAGCTTAGATTTTGGCGGTGGAGAGACCCAGTACTTC. The chain uses TRBV7-6 and TRBJ2-5; D is uncertain. V lost 1 base to trimming and J lost 4 bases, with 13 bases between them. The CDR3 covers 15 residues. Per germline, CDR1 SGHVS and CDR2 FNYEAQ.

The chain has TRBV5-1 and TRBJ1-1; a possible D gene is TRBD1 (5 bases). The germline V and J ends were trimmed by 4 bases and 6 bases, with 22 bases remaining between them. The CDR3 spans 16 residues. In germline, CDR1 is SGHRS, CDR2 YFSETQ. The CDR3 is CASSPSSIAVGPEAFF. CDR3 DNA sequence: TGCGCCAGCAGCCCATCCTCAATCGCGGTGGGACCTGAAGCTTTCTTT.

The chain combines TRBV2 with TRBJ1-2; no firm D call. This CDR3 comprises 15 residues. The germline gives CDR1 SNHLY, CDR2 FYNNEI. V shed 1 base and J shed 3 bases, with 12 bases lying between them. CDR3 loop: CASSEGIQKDYGYTF. In nucleotides, the CDR3 is TGTGCCAGCAGTGAAGGGATTCAAAAGGACTATGGCTACACCTTC.

The V call is TRBV2, the J call TRBJ1-2; 9 nucleotides line up with TRBD1. Germline V CDR1 and CDR2: SNHLY, FYNNEI. The CDR3 spans 14 residues. The trim removed 4 bases at V and 8 bases at J, leaving 8 bases unmatched. The CDR3 DNA is TGTGCCAGCAGTGTTGAGGTGGGGACAGGGGGCTACACCTTC. This gives the protein CASSVEVGTGGYTF.

In this sample, this clonotype turned up a few times. The chain couples TRBV5-4 to TRBJ2-1; D is undetermined. Looked up from germline, CDR1 is SGHNT and CDR2 is YYREEE (reference sequence). This CDR3 has 16 residues. V was pared by 4 bases and J by 7 bases, with 21 bases between. The CDR3 sequence: CASSPSVGGSVNEQFF. The CDR3 bases are TGTGCCAGCAGCCCATCCGTAGGTGGGTCCGTTAATGAGCAGTTCTTC.

This clonotype has just a few counts. The V gene is TRBV20-1, the J gene TRBJ1-1; 8 nucleotides agree with TRBD1. Unmatched junction bases numbered 4, after V lost 6 bases and J lost 1 base. Germline values: CDR1 DFQATT, CDR2 SNEGSKA (reference sequence). The CDR3 spans 13 residues. In nucleotides, the CDR3 is TGCAGTGCCGGACAGGGCAGGAACACTGAAGCTTTCTTT. Its translation is CSAGQGRNTEAFF.

The V gene is TRBV20-1, the J gene TRBJ2-3, with 9 bases fitting TRBD2. J lost 14 bases, V lost 0 bases, and 6 bases had no gene match. The CDR3 is 12 amino acids. In germline, CDR1 is DFQATT, CDR2 SNEGSKA (reference sequence). CDR3 amino acids: CSARDALAGSYF. CDR3 DNA sequence: TGCAGTGCTAGAGATGCGCTAGCGGGGTCGTATTTT.

In its sample, this clonotype was seen a few times. The V gene is TRBV19, the J gene TRBJ2-7; D might be TRBD2 (5 bases). V was trimmed by 5 bases and J by 0 bases, leaving 11 bases between them. Germline-derived CDR1 and CDR2 are LNHDA and SQIVND (reference sequence). CDR3 length: 14 residues. The CDR3 region is CASSPTLASYEQYF. DNA of the CDR3: TGTGCCAGTAGTCCGACCCTAGCCTCCTACGAGCAGTACTTC.

The chain carries TRBV7-2 and TRBJ1-6; D is undetermined. Germline V CDR1 and CDR2: SGHTA, FQGNSA. V dropped 2 bases and J dropped 1 base, with 6 bases sitting between them. The CDR3 loop spans 15 amino acids. The DNA of the CDR3 is TGTGCCAGCAGCTTACGGGTATCCTATAATTCACCCCTCCACTTT. Encoded protein: CASSLRVSYNSPLHF.

The genes are TRBV19 and TRBJ1-2; D not resolved. The germline gives CDR1 LNHDA, CDR2 SQIVND (reference sequence). This CDR3 has 8 residues. V was trimmed by 9 bases and J by 8 bases, leaving 4 bases between them. As DNA, the CDR3 is TGTGCCAGGCACGGCTACACCTTC. It codes for CARHGYTF.

This clonotype was observed a handful of times. This chain links TRBV15 with TRBJ1-1; TRBD1 is a possible D gene (5 bases). In germline, CDR1 is LNHNV, CDR2 YYDKDF (reference sequence). The V gene lost 5 bases and the J gene lost 0 bases, with 19 bases spanning the gap. This CDR3 has 17 amino acids. As DNA, the CDR3 is TGTGCCACCAGCCCGGAGACAGCCGACAGTATGAACACTGAAGCTTTCTTT. It codes for CATSPETADSMNTEAFF.

V gene TRBV11-2 combines with J gene TRBJ2-4; 9 bases are shared with TRBD2. With V trimmed by 1 base and J by 8 bases, 6 bases remained unmatched. The V gene's germline CDR1 is SGHAT and CDR2 FQNNGV. The CDR3 contains 15 residues. DNA for the CDR3: TGTGCCAGCAGCTTAGGAGGCGGGGGGGCTTACATTCAGTACTTC. Protein sequence: CASSLGGGGAYIQYF.

The CDR3 sequence is CASSSPGRNTYEQYF. The CDR3, as DNA: TGTGCCAGCAGCTCACCGGGACGGAACACTTACGAGCAGTACTTC. The chain joins TRBV5-4 to TRBJ2-7; D assignment may be TRBD1 or TRBD2 (5 bases each). Trimming removed 3 bases from V and 4 bases from J, with 17 bases in between. This CDR3 is 15 amino acids long. Germline V gene lookup returns CDR1 SGHNT and CDR2 YYREEE (reference sequence).

The chain carries TRBV5-4 and TRBJ1-6, with D perhaps matching TRBD1 (5 bases). The ends were cut back, 9 bases at V and 7 bases at J, with 23 bases in the middle. The CDR3 runs to 16 residues. Germline V gives CDR1 SGHNT, CDR2 YYREEE (reference sequence). CDR3 DNA: TGTGCCAACGGGCTCGCGGGGCATGGTGTCAATTCACCCCTCCACTTT. Amino acid sequence: CANGLAGHGVNSPLHF.

The chain links TRBV7-2 to TRBJ1-2, with TRBD1 as a possible D gene (5 bases). Germline-derived CDR1 and CDR2 are SGHTA and FQGNSA. The CDR3 is made up of 14 amino acids. Trimming shortened V by 6 bases and J by 6 bases, and 17 bases separated the two germline ends. The CDR3 region is CASSSTGTEHGYTF. The CDR3 DNA reads as TGTGCCAGCAGTTCGACCGGGACCGAACATGGCTACACCTTC.

The CDR3 is CASIPVGGDPYNEQFF. CDR3 nucleotides: TGTGCCAGTATTCCTGTGGGGGGGGATCCCTACAATGAGCAGTTCTTC. V and J are TRBV19 and TRBJ2-1, with 7 bases identical to TRBD2. This CDR3 has 16 residues. V lost 7 bases to trimming and J lost 2 bases; unmatched junction nucleotides: 11. Germline V gives CDR1 LNHDA, CDR2 SQIVND (reference sequence).

This sequence joins TRBV15 and TRBJ1-2; no definite D call. The CDR3 is 19 residues long. Germline values: CDR1 LNHNV, CDR2 YYDKDF (reference sequence). V was pared by 3 bases and J by 1 base, with 24 bases between. The CDR3 DNA reads as TGTGCCACCAGCAGTGATGATGCACCCAAATACTCAGATAACTATGGCTACACCTTC. Its protein is CATSSDDAPKYSDNYGYTF.